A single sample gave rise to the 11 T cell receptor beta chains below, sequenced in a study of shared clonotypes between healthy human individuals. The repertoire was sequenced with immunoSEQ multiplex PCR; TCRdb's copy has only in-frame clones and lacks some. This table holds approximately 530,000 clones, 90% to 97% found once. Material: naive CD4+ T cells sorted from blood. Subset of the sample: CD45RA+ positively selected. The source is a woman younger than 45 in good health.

CDR3 in DNA: TGTGCCAGCAGCTTGCGCAGCTACGGCGTTCCCCAGCATTTT. This encodes CASSLRSYGVPQHF. The rearrangement joins TRBV5-6 to TRBJ1-5; D is ambiguous. The CDR3 length is 14 residues. The V and J ends lost 1 base and 10 bases respectively, with 15 bases between them. The germline gives CDR1 SGHDT, CDR2 YYEEEE.

The CDR3 region is CASSIGTSGRNEQFF. The DNA for the CDR3 is TGTGCCAGTAGTATAGGGACTAGCGGGAGAAATGAGCAGTTCTTC. V is TRBV19 and J is TRBJ2-1, with TRBD2 identical over 13 bases. Germline V lookup: CDR1 LNHDA, CDR2 SQIVND (reference sequence). The J segment lost 7 bases and the V segment lost 1 base, leaving 1 base of the junction unmatched. CDR3 length: 15 residues.

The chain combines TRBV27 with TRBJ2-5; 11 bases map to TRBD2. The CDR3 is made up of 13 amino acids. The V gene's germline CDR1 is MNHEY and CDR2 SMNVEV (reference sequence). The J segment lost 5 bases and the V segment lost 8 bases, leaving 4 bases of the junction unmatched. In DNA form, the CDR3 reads TGTGCCAGCGCACTAGCGGGAGAGGAGACCCAGTACTTC. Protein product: CASALAGEETQYF.

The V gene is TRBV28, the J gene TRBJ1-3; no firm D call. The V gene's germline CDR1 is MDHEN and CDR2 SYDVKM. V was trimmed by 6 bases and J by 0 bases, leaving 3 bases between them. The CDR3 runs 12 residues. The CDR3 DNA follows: TGTGCCAGCAGAGACTCTGGAAACACCATATATTTT. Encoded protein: CASRDSGNTIYF.

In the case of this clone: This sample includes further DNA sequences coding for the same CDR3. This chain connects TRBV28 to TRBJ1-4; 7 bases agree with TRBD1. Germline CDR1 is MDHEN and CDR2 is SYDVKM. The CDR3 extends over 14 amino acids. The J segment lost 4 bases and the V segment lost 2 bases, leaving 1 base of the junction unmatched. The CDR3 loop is CASSLQGVNEKLFF. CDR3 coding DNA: TGTGCCAGCAGTTTACAGGGGGTTAATGAAAAACTGTTTTTT.

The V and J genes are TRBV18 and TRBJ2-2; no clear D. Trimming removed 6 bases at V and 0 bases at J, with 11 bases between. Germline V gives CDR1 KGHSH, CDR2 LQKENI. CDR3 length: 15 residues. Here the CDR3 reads CASSAVQSNTGELFF. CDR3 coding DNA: TGTGCCAGCTCTGCGGTTCAGTCGAACACCGGGGAGCTGTTTTTT. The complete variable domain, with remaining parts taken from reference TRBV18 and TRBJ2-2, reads NAGVMQNPRHLVRRRGQEARLRCSPMKGHSHVYWYRQLPEEGLKFMVYLQKENIIDESGMPKERFSAEFPKEGPSILRIQQVVRGDSAAYFCASSAVQSNTGELFFGEGSRLTVL.

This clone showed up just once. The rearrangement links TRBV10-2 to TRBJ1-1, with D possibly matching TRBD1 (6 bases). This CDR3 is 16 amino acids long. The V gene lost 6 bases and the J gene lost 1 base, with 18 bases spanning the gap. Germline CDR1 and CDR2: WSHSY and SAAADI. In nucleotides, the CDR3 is TGCGCCAGCAGAGGTATACAGGGTCAGGGGAACACTGAAGCTTTCTTT. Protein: CASRGIQGQGNTEAFF.

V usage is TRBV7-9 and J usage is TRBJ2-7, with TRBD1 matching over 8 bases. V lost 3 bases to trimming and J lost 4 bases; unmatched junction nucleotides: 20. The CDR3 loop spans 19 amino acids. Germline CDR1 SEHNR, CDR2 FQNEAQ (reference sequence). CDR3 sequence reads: CASSFTKGVGADRDYEQYF. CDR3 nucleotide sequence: TGTGCCAGCAGCTTCACCAAAGGGGTAGGGGCGGACAGGGATTACGAGCAGTACTTC. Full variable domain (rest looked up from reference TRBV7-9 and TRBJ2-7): DTGVSQNPRHKITKRGQNVTFRCDPISEHNRLYWYRQTLGQGPEFLTYFQNEAQLEKSRLLSDRFSAERPKGSFSTLEIQRTEQGDSAMYLCASSFTKGVGADRDYEQYFGPGTRLTVT.

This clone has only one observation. The CDR3 DNA sequence: TGTGCCAGCTCACCACTAAGCAGGGGTAATGAAAAACTGTTTTTT. Its protein is CASSPLSRGNEKLFF. The rearrangement joins TRBV18 to TRBJ1-4; D might be TRBD1 (6 bases). The CDR3 is made up of 15 amino acids. The ends were cut back, 1 base at V and 4 bases at J, with 10 bases in the middle. CDR1 and CDR2 from the germline V gene are KGHSH and LQKENI.

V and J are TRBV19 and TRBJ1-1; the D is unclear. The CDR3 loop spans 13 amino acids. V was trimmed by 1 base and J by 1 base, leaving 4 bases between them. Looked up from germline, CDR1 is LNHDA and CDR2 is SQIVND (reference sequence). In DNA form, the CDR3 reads TGTGCCAGTAGTATAGTGGCGAACACTGAAGCTTTCTTT. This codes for CASSIVANTEAFF.

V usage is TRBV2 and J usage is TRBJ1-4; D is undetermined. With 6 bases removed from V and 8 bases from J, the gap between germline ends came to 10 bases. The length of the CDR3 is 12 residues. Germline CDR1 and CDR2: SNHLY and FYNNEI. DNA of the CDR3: TGTGCCAGCAGGGCATACGGCGAAAAACTGTTTTTT. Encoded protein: CASRAYGEKLFF. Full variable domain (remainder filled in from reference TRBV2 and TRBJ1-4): EPEVTQTPSHQVTQMGQEVILRCVPISNHLYFYWYRQILGQKVEFLVSFYNNEISEKSEIFDDQFSVERPDGSNFTLKIRSTKLEDSAMYFCASRAYGEKLFFGSGTQLSVL.